Sequencing of this T cell receptor beta chain was carried out in a study of blood T cell repertoires in COVID-19. J was trimmed by 2 bases and V by 7 bases; bases with no gene match: 7. CDR3 length: 13 residues. Germline-derived CDR1 and CDR2 are SQVTM and ANQGSEA. Per the authors' pipeline: From reference gene primer amplification, estimates of nucleated cell counts were derived. Measured with immunoSEQ multiplex PCR; TCRdb has only the in-frame clones, and not every one. The DNA gave D and trimming, while V, J and clone size come from that table. This table has 180,000 or so clones, around 85% appearing once.

V usage is TRBV29-1 and J usage is TRBJ1-2; TRBD1 aligns across 7 bases. Sequenced input: peripheral blood. The receptor was derived from a woman aged 55-69 years with acute or convalescent COVID-19. Here the CDR3 reads CSATTGTNYGYTF. CDR3 DNA sequence: TGCAGCGCCACGACAGGGACGAACTATGGCTACACCTTC. The whole variable domain, remainder taken from reference TRBV29-1 and TRBJ1-2, is SAVISQKPSRDICQRGTSLTIQCQVDSQVTMMFWYRQQPGQSLTLIATANQGSEATYESGFVIDKFPISRPNLTFSTLTVSNMSPEDSSIYLCSATTGTNYGYTFGSGTRLTVV.